The 10 T cell receptor beta chains given below trace back to one sample, sequenced in a study of prognosis after radiotherapy for stage I lung cancer. TCR beta CDR3 was amplified from genomic DNA by two-round multiplex PCR. Primers (each specific to one TRBV or TRBJ gene) were used in first-round PCR. TCRdb redid the calling of the multiplex PCR reads with MiXCR, one entry per CDR3 protein. The sample has approximately 28,000 distinct CDR3 sequences, around 38% seen once; the top ten hold about 32%. The source was PBMCs, collected before or after stereotactic body radiation therapy (not recorded which). These receptors all come from a donor at least 50 years old with non-small cell lung cancer.

As concerns this clonotype: A far larger clone lies a single base away; this is likely a read error. Likely a read error: the CDR3 ends without its conserved phenylalanine or tryptophan. The chain is built from TRBV12-3 or TRBV12-4 and TRBJ1-6; D remains unclear. This CDR3 comprises 15 residues. Trimming took 2 bases from V and 9 from J, leaving 14 bases between them. DNA for the CDR3: TGTGCCAGCAGTTTATCGGCGTTATCTAGTTCACCCCTCCACTCT. It translates to CASSLSALSSSPLHS.

This clonotype came up a few times. The J gene is TRBJ2-3, the V gene TRBV5-5; a weak D match, TRBD1 (6 bases). V shed 1 base and J shed 3 bases, with 9 bases lying between them. The length of the CDR3 is 14 residues. CDR1 is SGHKS and CDR2 is YYEKEE in the germline V gene (reference sequence). CDR3 sequence (DNA): TGTGCCAGCAGCTTGAGTAGGGGGACAGATACGCAGTATTTT. Protein: CASSLSRGTDTQYF.

This clonotype was observed many times. The rearrangement links TRBV6-1 to TRBJ1-1; perhaps TRBD1 as D (5 bases). Germline lookup yields CDR1 MNHNS and CDR2 SASEGT. Trimming left V 6 bases short and J 0 bases short, with 14 bases between. The CDR3 consists of 15 residues. DNA for the CDR3: TGTGCCAGCAGCAGACAGACAAGCATGAACACTGAAGCTTTCTTT. It is translated as CASSRQTSMNTEAFF.

As to this clonotype: One base separates it from a far larger clone, so it is likely a read error. The chain is built from TRBV6-4 and TRBJ1-1; no clear D. Germline assignment: CDR1 MRHNA and CDR2 SNTAGT. CDR3 size: 17 residues. CDR3 nucleotides: TGTACCAGCAGTACACAGACCCACATTTCCATGAACACTGAAGCTTTCTTT. It codes for CTSSTQTHISMNTEAFF.

This chain uses TRBV7-2 with TRBJ2-5; possibly TRBD2 for D (5 bases). This CDR3 spans 14 amino acids. The ends were cut back, 3 bases at V and 5 bases at J, with 13 bases in the middle. Germline CDR1 is SGHTA and CDR2 is FQGNSA. Written as DNA, the CDR3 is TGTGCCAGCAGCTTTGGTAGCGTGTGGGAGACCCAGTACTTC. It is translated as CASSFGSVWETQYF. The variable domain in full, with the rest retrieved from reference TRBV7-2 and TRBJ2-5, is GAGVSQSPSNKVTEKGKDVELRCDPISGHTALYWYRQSLGQGLEFLIYFQGNSAPDKSGLPSDRFSAERTGGSVSTLTIQRTQQEDSAVYLCASSFGSVWETQYFGPGTRLLVL.

This clonotype was counted at least ten times. The gene calls are TRBV4-3 and TRBJ1-6; TRBD1 is a possible D gene (5 bases). Germline CDR1 is LGHNA and CDR2 is YSLEER. With 0 bases removed from V and 6 bases from J, the gap between germline ends came to 18 bases. The CDR3 spans 18 residues. The CDR3 DNA follows: TGCGCCAGCAGCCAAGAAATGTCGGGGCCTTCTTCTAATTCACCCCTCCACTTT. Translated, it gives CASSQEMSGPSSNSPLHF.

This clonotype appeared a few times. The rearrangement links TRBV5-4 to TRBJ2-3; possible D gene TRBD2, 8 bases. CDR1 is SGHNT, CDR2 YYREEE, per germline (reference sequence). There are 13 residues in the CDR3. V was pared by 7 bases and J by 2 bases, with 11 bases between. The chain's CDR3 is CASREGATDTQYF. The CDR3, as DNA: TGTGCCAGCCGGGAGGGGGCCACAGATACGCAGTATTTT. The variable domain in full, with the rest retrieved from reference TRBV5-4 and TRBJ2-3, is ETGVTQSPTHLIKTRGQQVTLRCSSQSGHNTVSWYQQALGQGPQFIFQYYREEENGRGNFPPRFSGLQFPNYSSELNVNALELDDSALYLCASREGATDTQYFGPGTRLTVL.

This chain uses TRBV20-1 with TRBJ2-5; 7 nucleotides match TRBD2. The V gene's germline CDR1 is DFQATT and CDR2 SNEGSKA (reference sequence). The CDR3 consists of 14 residues. V shed 5 bases and J 5 bases; nucleotides not matched to a gene: 11. This CDR3 reads CSAVPSGSRETQYF. In DNA, the CDR3 is TGCAGTGCTGTACCTAGCGGTTCCCGGGAGACCCAGTACTTC.

V gene TRBV24-1 combines with J gene TRBJ2-1, with 10 positions matching TRBD1. Losses at the gene ends were 6 bases for V and 3 bases for J; bases not matched to a gene: 10. CDR3 length: 17 amino acids. Germline CDR1 reads KGHDR; CDR2 reads SFDVKD. The CDR3 sequence is CATSQGTGVRHYNEQFF. The DNA of the CDR3 is TGTGCCACCAGTCAAGGGACAGGGGTTCGGCACTACAATGAGCAGTTCTTC.

This clonotype was seen at least ten times. CDR3 bases: TGTGCCAGCAGTTTGCAGGAGAGCATACACGAGCAGTACTTC. This codes for CASSLQESIHEQYF. This chain uses TRBV12-3 or TRBV12-4 with TRBJ2-7, with unresolved D. Trimming left V 3 bases short and J 5 bases short, with 14 bases between. This CDR3 has 14 amino acids.